This note documents a single T cell receptor beta chain sequence. Its antigen remains unknown. Germline V gene lookup returns CDR1 LNHNV and CDR2 YYDKDF (reference sequence). Germline trimming cut 5 bases from V and 0 bases from J; bases unmatched to any gene: 10. CDR3 length equals 16 residues. For each subset, genomic DNA was distributed in equal portions over several immunoSEQ plates. Per the authors' pipeline: Quality scores were absent from the junction-only immunoSEQ sequences, so filtering differed. Profiling relied on immunoSEQ multiplex PCR, and the TCRdb table lists in-frame clones only, not all of them. V, J and clone size derive from that table, while D and trimming were established from the DNA sequence. The data contain about 1 million clones, approximately 80% of them singletons. This specimen belongs to a study of shared clonotypes between healthy human individuals. Study in general: Every donor yielded three CD4 naive, three CD4 memory, two CD8 naive and one CD8 memory plate.

Study-level results: When compared with the clonotypes that were shared by all four sorted-subset donors, the non-shared clonotypes turned out to have lower generation probabilities.

Specimen: memory CD4+ T cells from PBMCs. Subset defined: CD45RA-negative fraction. This TCR came from a man younger than 30 in good health. Some clones in this sample may be carry-over from other donors' samples. The chain uses TRBV15 and TRBJ2-7, with TRBD2 identical over 7 bases. In DNA form, the CDR3 reads TGTGCCACCAGCGGCGGTTCTAGCGGAGTCTCCTACGAGCAGTACTTC. It codes for CATSGGSSGVSYEQYF.